This T cell receptor beta chain comes out of a study of CD8 T cells in ankylosing spondylitis. Study-wide points: Ankylosing spondylitis blood appeared to carry a characteristic TCR beta motif of under ten highly homologous variants.

Per germline, CDR1 LGHNA and CDR2 YSLEER. This CDR3 has 12 residues. The V gene lost 0 bases and the J gene lost 6 bases, with 4 bases spanning the gap. Concerning this clonotype itself: The antigen is not known.

TCRdb called the 5' RACE reads again in MiXCR, with one record for every CDR3 protein. The sample carries about 800,000 distinct CDR3 sequences, over 9.5% recorded once. Sequencing used blood, either unsorted or a sorted T cell fraction (not recorded which). The V call is TRBV4-3, the J call TRBJ2-3; D is ambiguous. The receptor was derived from a male donor with ankylosing spondylitis. The CDR3 spells CASSQDFDTQYF. As DNA, the CDR3 is TGCGCCAGCAGCCAAGATTTTGATACGCAGTATTTT.